The entry that follows covers one T cell receptor (beta chain) sequence. Antigen specificity is unknown. The data belong to a study of PD-1 blockade in classical Hodgkin lymphoma. Overall study context: Patients got intravenous nivolumab 3 mg/kg every 2 weeks.

Each of the patients experienced relapse following autologous stem cell transplantation, and their brentuximab vedotin exposure differed. Assay: immunoSEQ multiplex PCR; the TCRdb copy retains only in-frame clones and omits some. The sample has under 60,000 clones, about three quarters seen once. Broader study findings: Newly diagnosed patients were said to have less baseline TCR diversity than healthy donors did. CD4+ TCR diversity climbed significantly by C4D1, unlike CD8+ TCR diversity. It was among complete responders that baseline diversity resembled that of newly diagnosed patients.

The CDR3 spans 15 residues. CDR1 and CDR2 from the germline V gene are SGDLS and YYNGEE. V was clipped by 3 bases and J by 3 bases; unmatched bases: 7. The origin of this receptor is a human donor with classical Hodgkin lymphoma. The J gene is TRBJ1-1, the V gene TRBV9; 8 nucleotides match TRBD1. This material consisted of peripheral blood mononuclear cells (PBMCs), taken at baseline. The CDR3 loop reads CASSARTGRDTEAFF. The CDR3 DNA reads as TGTGCCAGCAGCGCCAGGACAGGGAGAGACACTGAAGCTTTCTTT.